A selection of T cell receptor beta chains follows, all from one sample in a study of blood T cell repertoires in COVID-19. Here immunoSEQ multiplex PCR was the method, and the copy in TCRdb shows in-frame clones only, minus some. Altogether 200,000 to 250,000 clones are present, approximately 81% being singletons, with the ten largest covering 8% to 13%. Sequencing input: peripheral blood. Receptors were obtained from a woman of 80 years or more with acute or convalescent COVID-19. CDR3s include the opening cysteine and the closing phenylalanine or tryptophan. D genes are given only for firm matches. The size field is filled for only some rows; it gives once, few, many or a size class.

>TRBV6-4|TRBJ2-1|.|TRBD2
TGTGCCAGCAGTGAAGGGAGCGGGGGGGCCCGGGATGAGCAGTTCTTC
CASSEGSGGARDEQFF
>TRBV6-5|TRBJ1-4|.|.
TGTGCCAGCGTTATCGTCCCAGGGTCGGGTGCAAAACTGTTTTTT
CASVIVPGSGAKLFF
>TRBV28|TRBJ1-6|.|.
TGTGCCAGCAGGTCTAGCCCAGCCAATTCACCCCTCCACTTT
CASRSSPANSPLHF
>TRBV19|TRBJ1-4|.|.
TGTGCCAGTAGTATCAGCGCAACTAATGAAAAACTGTTTTTT
CASSISATNEKLFF
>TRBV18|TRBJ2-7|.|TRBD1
TGTGCCAGCTCACCCCAGGGGGCCTCCTACGAGCAGTACTTC
CASSPQGASYEQYF
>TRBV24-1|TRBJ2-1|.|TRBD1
TGTGCCACCAGGCCACCGGGACAGGGAAACAATGAGCAGTTCTTC
CATRPPGQGNNEQFF
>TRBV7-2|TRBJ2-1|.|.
TGTGCCAGCAGCCCCAGGCCGGTCGGGGGGCGCCTCCATGAGCAGTTCTTC
CASSPRPVGGRLHEQFF
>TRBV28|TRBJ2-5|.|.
TGTGCCAGCAGGTTGCAGGGAAGGGAGACCCAGTACTTC
CASRLQGRETQYF
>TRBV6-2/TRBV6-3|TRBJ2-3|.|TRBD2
TGTGCCAGCAGTTTTGCACTAGCGGGCACAGATACGCAGTATTTT
CASSFALAGTDTQYF
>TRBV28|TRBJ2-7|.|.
TGTGCCAGCAGTTTATTATCTAGGAACTACGAGCAGTACTTC
CASSLLSRNYEQYF
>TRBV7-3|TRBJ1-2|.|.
TGTGCCAGCAGCCTAAATTCAGGGAATAACTATGGCTACACCTTC
CASSLNSGNNYGYTF
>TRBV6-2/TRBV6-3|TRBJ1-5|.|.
TGTGCCAGCAGTTCCAATCCCCAGGGGCTGGGCAATCAGCCCCAGCATTTT
CASSSNPQGLGNQPQHF
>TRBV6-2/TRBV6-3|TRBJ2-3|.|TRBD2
TGTGCCAGCAGCAAACTAGCGGGGGGGCAGTATTTT
CASSKLAGGQYF
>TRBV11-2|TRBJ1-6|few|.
TGTGCCAGCAGCCCCCGAGGGGGTTCACCCCTCCACTTT
CASSPRGGSPLHF
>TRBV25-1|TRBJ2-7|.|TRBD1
TGTGCCAGCAGTGTGACAGGGGTCGGCGAGCAGTACTTC
CASSVTGVGEQYF
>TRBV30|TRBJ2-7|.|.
TGTGCCTGGAGTTTACGGCAGGGCTACGAGCAGTACTTC
CAWSLRQGYEQYF
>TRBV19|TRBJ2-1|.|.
TGTGCCAGTAGCAGGAGCGGGTCCTACAATGAGCAGTTCTTC
CASSRSGSYNEQFF
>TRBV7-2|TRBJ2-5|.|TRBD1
TGTGCCAGCAGGGACAGGGTAGGAGAGACCCAGTACTTC
CASRDRVGETQYF
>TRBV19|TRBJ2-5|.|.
TGTGCCAGTAGTATAGATCTCGGCGGCCAAGAGACCCAGTACTTC
CASSIDLGGQETQYF
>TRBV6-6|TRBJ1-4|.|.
TGTGCCAGCAGTTACGGGCAGGGGTATGAAAAACTGTTTTTT
CASSYGQGYEKLFF
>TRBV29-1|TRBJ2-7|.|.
TGCAGCGCCGATCCGGGTGGGTCCAGCTTCTACGAGCAGTACTTC
CSADPGGSSFYEQYF
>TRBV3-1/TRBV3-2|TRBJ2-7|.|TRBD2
TGTGCCAGCAGCCAAGGTCTAGCGGGGTTCCCCGAGCAGTACTTC
CASSQGLAGFPEQYF
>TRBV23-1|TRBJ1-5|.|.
TGCGCCAGCAGTCAATGGGGGGACGTGGGTCAGCCCCAGCATTTT
CASSQWGDVGQPQHF
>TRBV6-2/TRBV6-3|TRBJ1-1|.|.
TGTGCCAGCAGTTCTGATAGGGGGAACACTGAAGCTTTCTTT
CASSSDRGNTEAFF
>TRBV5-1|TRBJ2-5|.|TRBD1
TGCGCCAGCAGCTCCGGACAGGTTCGGGAGACCCAGTACTTC
CASSSGQVRETQYF
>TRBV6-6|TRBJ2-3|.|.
TGTGCCAGCAGTTGGGCAGCGGTCGGCACAGATACGCAGTATTTT
CASSWAAVGTDTQYF
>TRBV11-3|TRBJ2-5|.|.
TGTGCCAGCAGCTTAGTCGGGGTTGAGACCCAGTACTTC
CASSLVGVETQYF
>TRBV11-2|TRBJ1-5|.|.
TGTGCCAGCAGCTCAGGCCCAGGGGGCAATCAGCCCCAGCATTTT
CASSSGPGGNQPQHF
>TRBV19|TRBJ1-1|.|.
TGTGCCAGTAGCCTTTTTAACACTGAAGCTTTCTTT
CASSLFNTEAFF
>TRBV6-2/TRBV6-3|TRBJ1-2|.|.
TGTGCCAGCAGTGCAGGGGTAGTATACTATGGCTACACCTTC
CASSAGVVYYGYTF
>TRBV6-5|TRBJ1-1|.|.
TGTGCCAGCAGTTATGCTCCCACAGGTAACACTGAAGCTTTCTTT
CASSYAPTGNTEAFF
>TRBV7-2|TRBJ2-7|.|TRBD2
TGTGCCAGCAGCCCCACTAGCGGGGCCTCCTACGAGCAGTACTTC
CASSPTSGASYEQYF
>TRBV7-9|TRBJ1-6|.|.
TGTGCCAGCAGCTTAGCATCAAGCGGGGGATACTATAATTCACCCCTCCACTTT
CASSLASSGGYYNSPLHF
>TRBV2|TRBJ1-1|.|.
TGTGCCAGCAGTGTGGACAATTTGAACACTGAAGCTTTCTTT
CASSVDNLNTEAFF
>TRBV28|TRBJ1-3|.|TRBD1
TGTGCCAGCAGTTCATCGACAGGGACCGTCTCTGGAAACACCATATATTTT
CASSSSTGTVSGNTIYF
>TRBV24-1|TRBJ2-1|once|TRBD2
TGTGCCACCAGTGATTTCGGCCCCAGCGGGACCTACAATGAGCAGTTCTTC
CATSDFGPSGTYNEQFF
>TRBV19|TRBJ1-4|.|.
TGTGCCAGTAGTATAGCGCGGGATGAAAAACTGTTTTTT
CASSIARDEKLFF
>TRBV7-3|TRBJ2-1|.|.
TGTGCCAGCAGCCTGTCGGCGGGGGCACACAATGAGCAGTTCTTC
CASSLSAGAHNEQFF
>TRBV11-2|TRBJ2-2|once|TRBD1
TGTGCCAGCAGTCGTACAGGGGGCACGAACACCGGGGAGCTGTTTTTT
CASSRTGGTNTGELFF
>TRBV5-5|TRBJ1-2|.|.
TGTGCCAGCATCAGACAGCCTACTAACTATGGCTACACCTTC
CASIRQPTNYGYTF
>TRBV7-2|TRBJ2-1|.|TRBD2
TGTGCCAGCAGCTTAGCTGGCGCGGGGGGCGACTTCTTC
CASSLAGAGGDFF
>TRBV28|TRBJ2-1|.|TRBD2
TGTGCCAGCAGTCCCCCGGGAGGGACCTACAATGAGCAGTTCTTC
CASSPPGGTYNEQFF
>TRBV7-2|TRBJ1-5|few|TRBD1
TGTGCCAGCAGCGTAACAGGGGTAGGTCAGCCCCAGCATTTT
CASSVTGVGQPQHF
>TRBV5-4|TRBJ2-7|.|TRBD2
TGTGCCAGCAGCATCTCCCAAAGCGGGGGGCCCTACGAGCAGTACTTC
CASSISQSGGPYEQYF
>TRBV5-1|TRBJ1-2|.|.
TGCGCCAGCAGCCCGTCGGGGTCCTATGGCTACACCTTC
CASSPSGSYGYTF
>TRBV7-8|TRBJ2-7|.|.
TGTGCCAGCAGCGCAGGAACGAGGGGGAACGAGCAGTACTTC
CASSAGTRGNEQYF
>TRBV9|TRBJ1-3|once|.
TGTGCCAGCAGCAAGCCGATCTCTGGAAACACCATATATTTT
CASSKPISGNTIYF
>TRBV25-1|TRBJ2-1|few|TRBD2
TGTGCCAGCAGTGAATCCCTAGCGGGAGGGCCGGATGAGCAGTTCTTC
CASSESLAGGPDEQFF
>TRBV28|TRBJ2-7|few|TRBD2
TGTGCCAGCAGCACGGGGCGACTTGGACTAGGCGGGAGGTACATCTCCTACGAGCAGTACTTC
CASSTGRLGLGGRYISYEQYF
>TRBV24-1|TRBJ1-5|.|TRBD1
TGTGCCACCAGTGATGCAGCCGGGACAGGGGTCAATCAGCCCCAGCATTTT
CATSDAAGTGVNQPQHF
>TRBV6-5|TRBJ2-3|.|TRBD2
TGTGCCAGCAGTTACTCTCACGGGGGGGCCGGAGATACGCAGTATTTT
CASSYSHGGAGDTQYF
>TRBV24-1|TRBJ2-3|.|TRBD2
TGTGCCACCAGTCTCTCAGCGGGAGGTTTAGATACGCAGTATTTT
CATSLSAGGLDTQYF
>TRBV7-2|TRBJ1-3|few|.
TGTGCCAGCAGCTTAGGATCAGGTCCGGGGGCTGGAAACACCATATATTTT
CASSLGSGPGAGNTIYF
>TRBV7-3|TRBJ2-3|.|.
TGTGCCAGCAGCTTAAGGTCGGGCGGGGAAACAGATACGCAGTATTTT
CASSLRSGGETDTQYF
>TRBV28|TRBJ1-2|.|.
TGTGCCAGCAGCCAATCATGGGGGCGCCAGTATGGCTACACCTTC
CASSQSWGRQYGYTF
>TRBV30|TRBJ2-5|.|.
TGTGCCTGGAGTGTACGGGTTCGGGAGACCCAGTACTTC
CAWSVRVRETQYF
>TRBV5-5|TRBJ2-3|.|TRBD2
TGTGCCAGCAGCTTGGCACTAGCGGGGGGCACAGATACGCAGTATTTT
CASSLALAGGTDTQYF